The 5 T cell receptor beta chains below were found in one sample sequenced in a study of blood T cell repertoires in COVID-19. Clones were read by immunoSEQ multiplex PCR, and TCRdb kept only the in-frame ones, dropping some. Of 86,000 or so clones in the sample, around 80% were seen once. The specimen was peripheral blood. These receptor sequences come from a woman at least 80 years old with acute or convalescent COVID-19.

This rearrangement joins TRBV6-2 or TRBV6-3 to TRBJ1-5; 7 nucleotides line up with TRBD1. After removal of 4 bases from V and 6 bases from J, the junction contained 18 bases not matched to a gene. The CDR3 loop spans 18 amino acids. Germline V gives CDR1 MNHEY, CDR2 SVGEGT. CDR3 bases: TGTGCCAGCAGTTCACCGGGGACAGCCCCAACCCCCAGTCAGCCCCAGCATTTT. Its protein is CASSSPGTAPTPSQPQHF.

The CDR3 DNA reads as TGTGCCAGCAGAGCCCGACAAGAGACCCAGTACTTC. Residues: CASRARQETQYF. The J gene is TRBJ2-5, the V gene TRBV27; no firm D call. Germline V gene data show CDR1 as MNHEY and CDR2 as SMNVEV (reference sequence). The CDR3 runs to 12 residues. Trimming took off 6 bases at V and 2 bases at J, with 7 bases between the two ends.

This clone turned up a few times. J is TRBJ2-3 and V is TRBV7-9; the D gene is possibly TRBD2 (5 bases). Trimming removed 1 base at V and 3 bases at J, with 11 bases between. This CDR3 spans 15 amino acids. Per germline, CDR1 SEHNR and CDR2 FQNEAQ (reference sequence). CDR3 in DNA: TGTGCCAGCAGCTTAGTTACCGGAGGAACAGATACGCAGTATTTT. Protein product: CASSLVTGGTDTQYF.

The chain carries TRBV5-6 and TRBJ2-7, with a tentative D call TRBD1 (5 bases). V lost 1 base and J 6 bases, leaving 23 bases between the germline ends. Looked up from germline, CDR1 is SGHDT and CDR2 is YYEEEE. CDR3 length equals 17 residues. The CDR3 here is CASSLKRGRSPFGEQYF. The DNA of the CDR3 is TGTGCCAGCAGCTTGAAAAGGGGTAGGAGCCCCTTCGGCGAGCAGTACTTC. Looking up the rest from reference TRBV5-6 and TRBJ2-7 gives the full variable domain: DAGVTQSPTHLIKTRGQQVTLRCSPKSGHDTVSWYQQALGQGPQFIFQYYEEEERQRGNFPDRFSGHQFPNYSSELNVNALLLGDSALYLCASSLKRGRSPFGEQYFGPGTRLTVT.

The chain employs TRBV6-1 and TRBJ1-3; a weak D match, TRBD1 (5 bases). Between the trimmed V and J ends, which lost 1 base and 0 bases, there was a span of 16 bases. The CDR3 loop spans 18 amino acids. Germline-derived CDR1 and CDR2 are MNHNS and SASEGT. CDR3 sequence: CASSEVGPGVTSGNTIYF. In nucleotides, the CDR3 is TGTGCCAGCAGTGAAGTGGGGCCGGGGGTAACCTCTGGAAACACCATATATTTT.